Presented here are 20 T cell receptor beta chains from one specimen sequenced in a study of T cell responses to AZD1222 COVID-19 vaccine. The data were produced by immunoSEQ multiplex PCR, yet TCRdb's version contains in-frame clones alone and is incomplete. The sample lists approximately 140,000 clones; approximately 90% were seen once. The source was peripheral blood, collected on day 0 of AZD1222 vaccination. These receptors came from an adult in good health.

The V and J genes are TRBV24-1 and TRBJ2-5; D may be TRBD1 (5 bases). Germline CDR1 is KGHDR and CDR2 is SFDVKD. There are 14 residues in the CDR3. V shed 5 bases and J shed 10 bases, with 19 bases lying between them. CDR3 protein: CATSVGHARDGQYF. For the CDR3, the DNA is TGTGCCACCAGTGTCGGACACGCAAGAGACGGCCAGTACTTC.

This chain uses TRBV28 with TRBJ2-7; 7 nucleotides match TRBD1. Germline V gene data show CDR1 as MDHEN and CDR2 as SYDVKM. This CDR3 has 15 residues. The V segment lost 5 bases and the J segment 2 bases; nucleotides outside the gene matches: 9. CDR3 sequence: CASSPALGQTYEQYF. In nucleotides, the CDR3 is TGTGCCAGCAGTCCCGCCCTGGGACAGACCTACGAGCAGTACTTC.

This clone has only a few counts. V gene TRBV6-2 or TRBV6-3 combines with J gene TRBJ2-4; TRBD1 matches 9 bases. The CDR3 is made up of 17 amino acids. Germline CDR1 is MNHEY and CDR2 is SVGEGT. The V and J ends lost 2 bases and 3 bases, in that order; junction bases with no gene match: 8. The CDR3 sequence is CASSYVRQGGVKNIQYF. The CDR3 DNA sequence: TGTGCCAGCAGTTACGTTAGACAGGGGGGTGTCAAAAACATTCAGTACTTC.

CDR3 bases: TGTGCCAGCAGCTTAGGGTCGGGAGGGCCCTACAATGAGCAGTTCTTC. Translating gives CASSLGSGGPYNEQFF. The chain couples TRBV7-3 to TRBJ2-1, with 8 nucleotides matching TRBD2. The germline V gene has CDR1 SGHTA and CDR2 FQGTGA. This CDR3 has 16 residues. The ends lost 2 bases at V and 2 bases at J; junction bases unmatched: 5.

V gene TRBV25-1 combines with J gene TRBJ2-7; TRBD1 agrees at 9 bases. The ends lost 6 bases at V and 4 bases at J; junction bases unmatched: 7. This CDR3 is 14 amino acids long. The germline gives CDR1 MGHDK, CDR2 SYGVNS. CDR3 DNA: TGTGCCAGCAGGGCGGGACAGGGAGCTTACGAGCAGTACTTC. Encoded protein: CASRAGQGAYEQYF.

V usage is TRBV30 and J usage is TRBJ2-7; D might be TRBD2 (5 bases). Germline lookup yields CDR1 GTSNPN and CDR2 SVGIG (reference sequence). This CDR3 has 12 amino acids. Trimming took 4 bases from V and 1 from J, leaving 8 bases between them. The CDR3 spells CAWTGSSYEQYF. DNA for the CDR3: TGTGCCTGGACTGGGAGTTCCTACGAGCAGTACTTC.

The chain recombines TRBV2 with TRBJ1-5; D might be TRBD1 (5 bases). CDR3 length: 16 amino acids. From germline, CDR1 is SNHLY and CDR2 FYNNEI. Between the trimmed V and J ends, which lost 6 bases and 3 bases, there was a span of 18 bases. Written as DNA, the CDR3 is TGTGCCAGCAGAGCAACGGGGGGATTCAACAATCAGCCCCAGCATTTT. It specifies CASRATGGFNNQPQHF.

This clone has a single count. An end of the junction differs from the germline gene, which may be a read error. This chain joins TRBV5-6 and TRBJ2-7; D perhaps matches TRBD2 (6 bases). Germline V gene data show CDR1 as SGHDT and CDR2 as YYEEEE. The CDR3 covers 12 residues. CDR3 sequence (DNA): TGTGCCAGCAGCTTTGGTGGGGAGGAGCAGAGCTTC. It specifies CASSFGGEEQSF.

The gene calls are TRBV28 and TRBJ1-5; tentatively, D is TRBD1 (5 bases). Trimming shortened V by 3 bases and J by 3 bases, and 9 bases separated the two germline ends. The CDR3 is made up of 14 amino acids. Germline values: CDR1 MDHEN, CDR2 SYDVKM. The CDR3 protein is CASSFSGYNQPQHF. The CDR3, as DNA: TGTGCCAGCAGTTTTTCAGGGTACAATCAGCCCCAGCATTTT.

The CDR3 here is CASSVEESTEAFF. For the CDR3, the DNA is TGTGCCAGCAGCGTGGAGGAGAGCACTGAAGCTTTCTTT. The rearrangement uses TRBV9 and TRBJ1-1; D gene uncertain. This CDR3 is 13 amino acids long. The V end lost 2 bases, the J end lost 4 bases, and 9 bases lay between the germline ends. Per germline, CDR1 SGDLS and CDR2 YYNGEE.

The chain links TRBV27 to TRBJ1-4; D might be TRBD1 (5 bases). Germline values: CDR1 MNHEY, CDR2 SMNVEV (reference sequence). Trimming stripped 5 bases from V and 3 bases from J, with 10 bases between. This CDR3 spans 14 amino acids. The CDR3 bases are TGTGCCAGCAGTGGGACGGGGTCTAATGAAAAACTGTTTTTT. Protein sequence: CASSGTGSNEKLFF.

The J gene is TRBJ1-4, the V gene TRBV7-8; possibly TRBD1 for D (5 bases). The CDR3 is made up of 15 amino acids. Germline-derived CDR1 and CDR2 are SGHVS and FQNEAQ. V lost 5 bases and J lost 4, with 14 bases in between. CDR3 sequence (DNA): TGTGCCAGCAGCCCGTCGAGGCAGGGTAATGAAAAACTGTTTTTT. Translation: CASSPSRQGNEKLFF.

The CDR3 DNA sequence: TGTGCCACCAGCAGCGAGTTGTGGACTAGCTCCTACGAGCAGTACTTC. This encodes CATSSELWTSSYEQYF. This sequence joins TRBV15 and TRBJ2-7, with 7 bases identical to TRBD2. Per the germline V gene, CDR1 is LNHNV and CDR2 is YYDKDF (reference sequence). V lost 3 bases, J lost 0 bases, and 8 bases stayed unmatched. This CDR3 is 16 amino acids long.

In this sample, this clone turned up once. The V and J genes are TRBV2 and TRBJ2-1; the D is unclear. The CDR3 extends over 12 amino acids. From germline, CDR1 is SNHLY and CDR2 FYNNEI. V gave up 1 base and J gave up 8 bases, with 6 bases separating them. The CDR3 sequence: CASSEDYHEQFF. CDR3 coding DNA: TGTGCCAGCAGTGAAGACTATCATGAGCAGTTCTTC.

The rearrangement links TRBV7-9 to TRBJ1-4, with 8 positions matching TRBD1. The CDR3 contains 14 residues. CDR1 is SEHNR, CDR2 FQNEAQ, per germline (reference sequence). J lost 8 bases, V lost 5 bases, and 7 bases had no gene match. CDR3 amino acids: CASSRTGWDEKLFF. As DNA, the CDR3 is TGTGCCAGCAGCCGGACAGGGTGGGACGAAAAACTGTTTTTT.

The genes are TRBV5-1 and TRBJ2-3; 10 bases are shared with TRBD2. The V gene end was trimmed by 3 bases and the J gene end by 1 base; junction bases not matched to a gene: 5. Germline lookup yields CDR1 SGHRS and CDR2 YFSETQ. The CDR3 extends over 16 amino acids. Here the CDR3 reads CASSSGLARGTDTQYF. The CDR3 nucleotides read TGCGCCAGCAGCTCGGGACTAGCGCGGGGCACAGATACGCAGTATTTT. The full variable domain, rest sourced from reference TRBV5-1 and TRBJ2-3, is KAGVTQTPRYLIKTRGQQVTLSCSPISGHRSVSWYQQTPGQGLQFLFEYFSETQRNKGNFPGRFSGRQFSNSRSEMNVSTLELGDSALYLCASSSGLARGTDTQYFGPGTRLTVL.

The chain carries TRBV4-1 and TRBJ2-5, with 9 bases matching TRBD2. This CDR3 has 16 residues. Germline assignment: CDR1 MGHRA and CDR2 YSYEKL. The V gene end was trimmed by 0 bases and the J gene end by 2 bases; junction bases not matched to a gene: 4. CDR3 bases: TGCGCCAGCAGCCAAGATTTTCTAGCGGGGCAAGAGACCCAGTACTTC. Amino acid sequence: CASSQDFLAGQETQYF.

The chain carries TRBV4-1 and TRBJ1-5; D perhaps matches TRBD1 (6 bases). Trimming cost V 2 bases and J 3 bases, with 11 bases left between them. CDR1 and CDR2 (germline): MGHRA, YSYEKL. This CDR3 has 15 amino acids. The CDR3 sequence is CASSQSGGTNQPQHF. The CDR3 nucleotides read TGCGCCAGCAGCCAATCGGGGGGCACCAATCAGCCCCAGCATTTT.

The DNA for the CDR3 is TGTGCCAGCAGCCCTACGGGACAGGATAATTCACCCCTCCACTTT. Encoded protein: CASSPTGQDNSPLHF. This chain links TRBV9 with TRBJ1-6; 8 positions agree with TRBD1. Germline-derived CDR1 and CDR2 are SGDLS and YYNGEE. The J segment lost 5 bases and the V segment lost 4 bases, leaving 5 bases of the junction unmatched. The length of the CDR3 is 15 residues.

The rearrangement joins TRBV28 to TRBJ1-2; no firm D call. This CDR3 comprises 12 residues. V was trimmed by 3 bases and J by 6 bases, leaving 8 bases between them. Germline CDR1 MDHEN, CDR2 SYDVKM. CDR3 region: CASSFPFNGYTF. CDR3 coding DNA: TGTGCCAGCAGTTTCCCCTTTAATGGCTACACCTTC.